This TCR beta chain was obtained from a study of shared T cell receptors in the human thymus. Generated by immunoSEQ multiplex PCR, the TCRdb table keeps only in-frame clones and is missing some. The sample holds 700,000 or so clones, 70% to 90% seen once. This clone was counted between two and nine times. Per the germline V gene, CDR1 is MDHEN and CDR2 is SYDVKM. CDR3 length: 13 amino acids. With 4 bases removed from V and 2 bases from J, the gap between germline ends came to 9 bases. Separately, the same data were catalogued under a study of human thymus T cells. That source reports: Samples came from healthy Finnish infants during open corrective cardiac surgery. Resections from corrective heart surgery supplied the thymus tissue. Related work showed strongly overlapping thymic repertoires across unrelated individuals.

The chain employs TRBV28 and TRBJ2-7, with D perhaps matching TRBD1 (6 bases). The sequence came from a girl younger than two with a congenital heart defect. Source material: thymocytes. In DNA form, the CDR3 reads TGTGCCAGCAGTTCACAGGGTCCCTACGAGCAGTACTTC. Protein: CASSSQGPYEQYF.